The present T cell receptor beta chain was sequenced within a study of regulatory T cells in long-lasting Graves disease. Study overall: Patients with new Graves' disease had used antithyroid drugs below 3 months.

Stated time point: newly diagnosed GD, antithyroid drugs for less than 3 months. Extracted PBMC RNA gave rise to the TCR library. Germline CDR1 MDHEN, CDR2 SYDVKM. The CDR3 sequence is 18 residues long. The V end was cut by 5 bases, the J end by 1 base, with 20 bases between. TCR beta libraries were built with iRepertoire HTBI primers and Arm-PCR of CDR3 regions. TCRdb itself ran the multiplex PCR reads through MiXCR, one entry per CDR3 protein. The sample lists roughly 400,000 distinct CDR3 sequences, 16% seen once, with 20% to 25% in the top ten. These same records also appear under a second study, on T cells in Graves' hyperthyroidism and ophthalmopathy.

Sequencing was performed on peripheral blood mononuclear cells (PBMCs), taken at new diagnosis, from a patient treated with antithyroid drugs. The rearrangement joins TRBV28 to TRBJ1-4; the D gene is possibly TRBD1 (5 bases). This receptor was taken from a young woman with Graves disease. This chain's CDR3 is CASSPPGSDFKTNEKLFF. In DNA form, the CDR3 reads TGTGCCAGCAGTCCCCCAGGGTCAGACTTTAAAACTAATGAAAAACTGTTTTTT.